The 17 T cell receptor beta chains below come from one sample, sequenced in a study of technical replicates of blood from a few donors. TCRdb's copy holds only in-frame clones and misses some; the assay was immunoSEQ multiplex PCR. The table has around 86,000 clones, roughly 96% seen once. Sequencing was done on a sample of T cells isolated from PBMCs. The source is a human donor in good health.

The V and J genes are TRBV7-9 and TRBJ1-2; TRBD1 agrees at 7 bases. V trimming: 5 bases; J trimming: 6 bases; junction bases outside the gene matches: 12. CDR3 length: 15 amino acids. The germline CDR1 and CDR2 sequences are SEHNR and FQNEAQ (reference sequence). The CDR3 region is CASSPPRTGFDGYTF. CDR3 in DNA: TGTGCCAGCAGCCCACCAAGGACAGGATTCGATGGCTACACCTTC. The full variable domain, in which reference TRBV7-9 and TRBJ1-2 provide the parts outside the CDR3, is DTGVSQNPRHKITKRGQNVTFRCDPISEHNRLYWYRQTLGQGPEFLTYFQNEAQLEKSRLLSDRFSAERPKGSFSTLEIQRTEQGDSAMYLCASSPPRTGFDGYTFGSGTRLTVV.

This clone was seen a single time. The V gene is TRBV19, the J gene TRBJ2-7; D perhaps matches TRBD2 (5 bases). The V gene's germline CDR1 is LNHDA and CDR2 SQIVND (reference sequence). The V and J ends lost 5 bases and 4 bases respectively, with 24 bases between them. The CDR3 sequence is 17 residues long. CDR3 nucleotide sequence: TGTGCCAGTAGTTCAAGACCGGGGTTTGAGGCTCGGTACGAGCAGTACTTC. Translation gives CASSSRPGFEARYEQYF.

In this sample, this clone turned up once. The gene calls are TRBV6-4 and TRBJ2-3, with 7 bases identical to TRBD1. CDR1 and CDR2 from the germline V gene are MRHNA and SNTAGT. The CDR3 length is 16 residues. V lost 2 bases, J lost 1 base, and 6 bases stayed unmatched. In DNA form, the CDR3 reads TGTGCCAGCAGTGACCACCCTGACAGGGGCACAGATACGCAGTATTTT. This gives the protein CASSDHPDRGTDTQYF.

J is TRBJ1-5 and V is TRBV27, with D hard to call. The V and J ends lost 4 bases and 0 bases respectively, with 16 bases between them. Per germline, CDR1 MNHEY and CDR2 SMNVEV (reference sequence). CDR3 length equals 17 residues. The CDR3 sequence is CASSSLLQRNSNQPQHF. The CDR3 DNA sequence: TGTGCCAGCAGTTCCCTTCTACAGCGGAATAGCAATCAGCCCCAGCATTTT.

The DNA for the CDR3 is TGTGCCTGGAGTGAATCCTCTTGGACTAGCGGGGGTGGAGGCACAGATACGCAGTATTTT. This gives the protein CAWSESSWTSGGGGTDTQYF. The chain links TRBV30 to TRBJ2-3; 13 positions agree with TRBD2. V lost 1 base and J lost 1; bases outside the gene matches: 14. CDR1 and CDR2 (germline): GTSNPN, SVGIG (reference sequence). The CDR3 contains 20 residues.

The rearrangement uses TRBV4-1 and TRBJ2-2, with D unclear. This CDR3 is built from 13 residues. Germline values: CDR1 MGHRA, CDR2 YSYEKL. V was clipped by 4 bases and J by 6 bases, with 9 bases between them. In DNA form, the CDR3 reads TGCGCCAGCAGCCCCACAGATTCCGGGGAGCTGTTTTTT. It codes for CASSPTDSGELFF.

The chain uses TRBV5-6 and TRBJ2-7; TRBD2 matches 8 bases. The CDR3 is made up of 13 amino acids. Germline CDR1 SGHDT, CDR2 YYEEEE. Trimming cost V 2 bases and J 9 bases; bases outside gene matches: 7. The CDR3 sequence is CASSLPAGGGQYF. CDR3 DNA sequence: TGTGCCAGCAGCTTACCGGCGGGGGGCGGGCAGTACTTC.

This sequence joins TRBV27 and TRBJ2-3, with TRBD1 matching over 9 bases. This CDR3 has 16 amino acids. Trimming took 5 bases from V and 3 from J; bases not matched to a gene: 9. Looked up from germline, CDR1 is MNHEY and CDR2 is SMNVEV (reference sequence). The CDR3 region is CASSLEGGQGTDTQYF. The CDR3 DNA follows: TGTGCCAGCAGTCTGGAGGGGGGACAGGGTACAGATACGCAGTATTTT.

The chain has TRBV7-8 and TRBJ2-1; D might be TRBD2 (5 bases). V lost 4 bases and J 3 bases, leaving 10 bases between the germline ends. The CDR3 extends over 14 amino acids. Germline assignment: CDR1 SGHVS and CDR2 FQNEAQ. The CDR3 sequence: CASSSSGFYNEQFF. DNA of the CDR3: TGTGCCAGCAGCTCAAGCGGTTTCTACAATGAGCAGTTCTTC.

About this clone: This same CDR3 is encoded by further DNA sequences in the sample. The chain employs TRBV7-6 and TRBJ1-2, with D possibly TRBD1 on 5 matching bases. The germline gives CDR1 SGHVS, CDR2 FNYEAQ. The CDR3 runs to 13 residues. V shed 3 bases and J shed 4 bases, with 9 bases lying between them. CDR3 nucleotide sequence: TGTGCCAGCAGCTTTCCCGGGGGCTATGGCTACACCTTC. Encoded protein: CASSFPGGYGYTF.

V and J are TRBV5-4 and TRBJ1-1; D unresolved. The CDR3 totals 13 residues. Trimming left V 4 bases short and J 3 bases short, with 10 bases between. Germline V CDR1 and CDR2: SGHNT, YYREEE (reference sequence). Here the CDR3 reads CASSHETDTEAFF. The CDR3 DNA reads as TGTGCCAGCAGCCACGAAACAGACACTGAAGCTTTCTTT.

The rearrangement uses TRBV5-6 and TRBJ2-2; TRBD1 might be the D (6 bases). CDR1 and CDR2 from the germline V gene are SGHDT and YYEEEE. Trimming removed 4 bases from V and 6 bases from J, with 13 bases in between. The CDR3 is made up of 14 amino acids. The CDR3, as DNA: TGTGCCAGCAGCCAAATGAACAGGGCCGGGGAGCTGTTTTTT. Translating gives CASSQMNRAGELFF.

This clone was detected once. The rearrangement uses TRBV9 and TRBJ1-6; D remains ambiguous. CDR1 is SGDLS and CDR2 is YYNGEE in the germline V gene. V lost 3 bases, J lost 5 bases, and 12 bases lay in between. The CDR3 spans 15 residues. In nucleotides, the CDR3 is TGTGCCAGCAGCGGCAAAGGAGCGGATAATTCACCCCTCCACTTT. It encodes CASSGKGADNSPLHF.

This chain connects TRBV11-2 to TRBJ1-5; tentatively, D is TRBD1 (5 bases). Germline CDR1 SGHAT, CDR2 FQNNGV. V was pared by 1 base and J by 3 bases, with 13 bases between. The CDR3 extends over 16 amino acids. The CDR3 here is CASSLGGGTPNQPQHF. In nucleotides, the CDR3 is TGTGCCAGCAGCTTAGGTGGAGGGACCCCCAATCAGCCCCAGCATTTT.

The gene calls are TRBV19 and TRBJ1-2; TRBD1 matches at 9 bases. Germline V gives CDR1 LNHDA, CDR2 SQIVND (reference sequence). The CDR3 has 13 amino acids. Germline trimming cut 4 bases from V and 8 bases from J; bases unmatched to any gene: 5. CDR3 DNA: TGTGCCAGTAGTAGGGGACAGGGAAACGGCTACACCTTC. This codes for CASSRGQGNGYTF. Looking up the rest from reference TRBV19 and TRBJ1-2 gives the full variable domain: DGGITQSPKYLFRKEGQNVTLSCEQNLNHDAMYWYRQDPGQGLRLIYYSQIVNDFQKGDIAEGYSVSREKKESFPLTVTSAQKNPTAFYLCASSRGQGNGYTFGSGTRLTVV.

This clone occurred once. The rearrangement uses TRBV10-3 and TRBJ1-5; maybe TRBD1 (6 bases). The V gene's germline CDR1 is ENHRY and CDR2 SYGVKD. V lost 0 bases to trimming and J lost 2 bases, with 8 bases between them. CDR3 length equals 15 residues. CDR3 amino acids: CAISESRQGNQPQHF. The CDR3 DNA sequence: TGTGCCATCAGTGAGTCACGACAGGGCAATCAGCCCCAGCATTTT.

This sequence joins TRBV6-6 and TRBJ2-3; perhaps TRBD2 as D (6 bases). The CDR3 spans 13 residues. Germline V CDR1 and CDR2: MNHNY, SVGAGI (reference sequence). Trimming shortened V by 6 bases and J by 6 bases, and 13 bases separated the two germline ends. The CDR3: CASSGGFGDTQYF. The DNA of the CDR3 is TGTGCCAGCAGCGGGGGATTTGGGGATACGCAGTATTTT.